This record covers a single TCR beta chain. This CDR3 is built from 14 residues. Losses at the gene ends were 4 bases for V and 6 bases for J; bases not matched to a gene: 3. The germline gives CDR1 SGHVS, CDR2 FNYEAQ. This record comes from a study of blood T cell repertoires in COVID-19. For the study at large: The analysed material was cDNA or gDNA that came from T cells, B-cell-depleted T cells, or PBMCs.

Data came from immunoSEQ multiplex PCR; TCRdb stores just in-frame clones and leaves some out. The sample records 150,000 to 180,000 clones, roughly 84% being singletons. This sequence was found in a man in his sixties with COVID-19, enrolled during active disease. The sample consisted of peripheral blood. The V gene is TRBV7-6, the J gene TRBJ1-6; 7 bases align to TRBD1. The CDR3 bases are TGTGCCAGCAGCTCTGACAGGGTTAATTCACCCCTCCACTTT. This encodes CASSSDRVNSPLHF.